The 5 T cell receptor beta chains below all came from one sample that was sequenced in a study of blood T cell repertoires in COVID-19. Clones were read by immunoSEQ multiplex PCR, and TCRdb kept only the in-frame ones, dropping some. The repertoire includes a few hundred thousand clones, over 75% of them detected once, and 7.2% sits in the top ten. What was sequenced was peripheral blood. Receptors were obtained from a human donor in a cohort sampled during active COVID-19.

The J gene is TRBJ1-1, the V gene TRBV19; 7 bases map to TRBD1. This CDR3 is 13 amino acids long. Per germline, CDR1 LNHDA and CDR2 SQIVND (reference sequence). V lost 7 bases and J lost 1; bases outside the gene matches: 3. The CDR3: CASMTGRNTEAFF. In DNA form, the CDR3 reads TGTGCCAGTATGACAGGGAGGAACACTGAAGCTTTCTTT.

V is TRBV6-5 and J is TRBJ1-2; D unclear. The CDR3 has 13 residues. V was trimmed by 3 bases and J by 2 bases, leaving 7 bases between them. Germline V gene lookup returns CDR1 MNHEY and CDR2 SVGAGI. The CDR3 loop is CASSYSRNYGYTF. CDR3 in DNA: TGTGCCAGCAGTTATTCCAGGAACTATGGCTACACCTTC.

The gene calls are TRBV29-1 and TRBJ2-7, with 13 bases identical to TRBD2. J gave up 4 bases and V 1 base, and 4 bases lay outside the gene matches. Germline CDR1 is SQVTM and CDR2 is ANQGSEA. The length of the CDR3 is 15 residues. Written as DNA, the CDR3 is TGCAGCGTTGAAGGGGGACTAGCGGGGTCGTACGAGCAGTACTTC. The encoded protein is CSVEGGLAGSYEQYF.

This clone was recorded a few times. The chain carries TRBV5-1 and TRBJ2-3; D is perhaps TRBD1 (6 bases). The CDR3 runs to 16 residues. The V gene's germline CDR1 is SGHRS and CDR2 YFSETQ. With 0 bases removed from V and 0 bases from J, the gap between germline ends came to 11 bases. The CDR3 DNA is TGCGCCAGCAGCTTGGGGACAGAAACTAGCACAGATACGCAGTATTTT. It encodes CASSLGTETSTDTQYF.

The rearrangement uses TRBV3-1 (or the pseudogene TRBV3-2) and TRBJ2-1; D unclear. CDR1 LGHDT and CDR2 YNNKEL come from the germline V gene (reference sequence). The ends were cut back, 1 base at V and 5 bases at J, with 3 bases in the middle. This CDR3 has 12 amino acids. CDR3 DNA sequence: TGTGCCAGCAGCCAAGTAGACAATGAGCAGTTCTTC. Amino acids: CASSQVDNEQFF.